Listed here are 7 T cell receptor beta chains from one sample, sequenced in a study of T cell responses to AZD1222 COVID-19 vaccine. The method was immunoSEQ multiplex PCR; TCRdb's version includes in-frame clones alone and lacks a portion of them. The sample records 140,000 to 150,000 clones, approximately 83% being singletons. The specimen comprised peripheral blood, sampled on day 0 of AZD1222 vaccination. These receptors came from an adult in good health.

The J gene is TRBJ2-1, the V gene TRBV12-3 or TRBV12-4; D tentatively fits TRBD1 or TRBD2 (5 bases each). The germline V and J ends were trimmed by 6 bases and 7 bases, with 13 bases remaining between them. CDR3 size: 13 residues. The CDR3 DNA reads as TGTGCCAGCAGCCCGGGACCTTTTAATGAGCAGTTCTTC. As protein: CASSPGPFNEQFF.

The chain uses TRBV2 and TRBJ2-2; D is perhaps TRBD2 (6 bases). This CDR3 contains 15 residues. Trimming cost V 5 bases and J 6 bases, with 16 bases left between them. Germline V gene data show CDR1 as SNHLY and CDR2 as FYNNEI. This chain's CDR3 is CASSTLTGGPGELFF. Here the CDR3 DNA reads TGTGCCAGCAGTACCCTTACCGGGGGACCCGGGGAGCTGTTTTTT.

This chain links TRBV10-1 with TRBJ2-7, with TRBD2 identical over 8 bases. Germline lookup yields CDR1 WNHNN and CDR2 SYGVQD (reference sequence). The CDR3 covers 17 residues. Unmatched junction bases numbered 10, after V lost 0 bases and J lost 3 bases. Here the CDR3 reads CASSESGTLAGSYEQYF. CDR3 DNA: TGCGCCAGCAGTGAGTCCGGGACCTTAGCGGGGAGCTACGAGCAGTACTTC.

This chain connects TRBV5-4 to TRBJ1-4, with a tentative D call TRBD1 (5 bases). The CDR3 totals 15 residues. The germline CDR1 and CDR2 sequences are SGHNT and YYREEE (reference sequence). V lost 4 bases and J 8 bases, leaving 18 bases between the germline ends. The CDR3 sequence is CASSPRGRVEEKLFF. CDR3 coding DNA: TGTGCCAGCAGCCCTCGGGGCAGGGTCGAGGAAAAACTGTTTTTT.

V and J are TRBV7-9 and TRBJ1-1; unclear D gene. The CDR3 length is 15 residues. Trimming cost V 6 bases and J 2 bases, with 16 bases left between them. Germline loops: CDR1 SEHNR, CDR2 FQNEAQ (reference sequence). In DNA, the CDR3 is TGTGCCAGCAGTCTCCTAGACACCCGAAACACTGAAGCTTTCTTT. This codes for CASSLLDTRNTEAFF.

This rearrangement joins TRBV28 to TRBJ1-5, with unresolved D. The V end was cut by 3 bases, the J end by 2 bases, with 17 bases between. Germline CDR1 reads MDHEN; CDR2 reads SYDVKM. The CDR3 is made up of 17 amino acids. CDR3 DNA sequence: TGTGCCAGCAGTTTCGCTGAGGGCTCTATTGGCAATCAGCCCCAGCATTTT. This translates into CASSFAEGSIGNQPQHF.

The chain is built from TRBV15 and TRBJ1-1; D might be TRBD1 (6 bases). The CDR3 extends over 15 amino acids. V was trimmed by 1 base and J by 1 base, leaving 10 bases between them. Germline lookup yields CDR1 LNHNV and CDR2 YYDKDF (reference sequence). In nucleotides, the CDR3 is TGTGCCACCAGCAGAGGGGGGCTCGGGAACACTGAAGCTTTCTTT. Protein product: CATSRGGLGNTEAFF.